This T cell receptor (beta chain) was documented in a study of identical twins (TCRdb year 2016). About the investigation overall: The study deep-sequenced TCR alpha and beta repertoires from monozygotic twins, unrelated adults of various ages and cord blood to test whether fetal clonotypes persist. To rule out contamination, the twin experiments were replicated at different times with different library preparation protocols.

This clonotype was seen a few times. Its target antigen remains unknown. Base qualities are not provided; no much larger clone lies one nucleotide away. The library was made by 5' RACE. TCRdb records Illumina HiSeq 2000 as the sequencer. A universal primer binding site was introduced by template switching, and a unique molecular identifier was present in the final cDNA, enabling accurate counting of TCR cDNA molecules. First-strand cDNA for TCR alpha and beta chains was synthesized from specific primers in the conserved constant-segment region. Each cDNA library was double barcoded, with a SMART-Mk sample barcode plus Illumina barcodes, to control for contamination. TruSeq adapter sequences along with Illumina sample barcodes were introduced in two successive PCR steps. TCR alpha and beta cDNA libraries were sequenced on the Illumina HiSeq platform with custom primers. On the study's bioinformatics: Raw reads were processed with MiGEC to extract unique molecular identifiers, and MiXCR was used to determine CDR3 positions. Recombination models were inferred per individual with the repgenHMM and IGoR tools using an EM algorithm. Shared clonotype analysis was performed with the tcR package in R, normalizing sharing by the product of cloneset sizes. To study raw recombination free of thymic and clonal selection effects, out-of-frame nonproductive sequences were analyzed. The raw public reads went through TCRdb reprocessing: fastp at Q25, MiXCR clone calling, in-frame beta chains kept. CDR3 protein sequences are deduplicated, and each keeps its most common genes and DNA. TCRdb, not the original authors, processed these V and J calls. For this sample there are nearly 900,000 distinct CDR3 sequences; roughly an eighth appear just once. Roughly 1.6% of the sample belongs to the ten largest clones.

Only healthy Caucasian donors were included. Three pairs of female monozygotic twins, all aged roughly 18 to 29 years, made up the twin cohort. Peripheral blood mononuclear cells were the source from which RNA for the TCR libraries was isolated. Paper-wide results and their limitations: Abundant cord blood beta clonotypes carried fewer insertions; young adult naive repertoires showed a weaker similar trend, while memory repertoires showed none. Because the same donors could not be followed over many years, the conclusions relied on cross-sectional statistical analysis. Compared with coincidental sharing between unrelated individuals, out-of-frame TCR alpha sequences shared between twins had an excess of sequences with low generation probability. Excess twin sharing in beta out-of-frame sequences was weaker because fewer shared sequences lowered the signal-to-noise ratio. Recombination models systematically underestimated out-of-frame TCR alpha sharing in monozygotic twins but agreed with sharing between unrelated individuals. Zero-insertion analyses could be partly confounded by invariant T cells such as MAIT and iNKT, though diverse VJ usage argued against such confounding for most clonotypes.

The germline V gene (reference sequence) sets CDR1 to LGHDT and CDR2 to YNNKEL. Germline trimming: 0 bases from V, 9 bases from J; junction bases outside gene matches: 12. The CDR3 covers 18 residues, taking in both the cysteine and the phenylalanine. Only CDR3 DNA is held: 54 bases, read in frame from base 1. This same sample was also part of a study on yellow fever vaccine responses in identical twins. Looking at the second paper: The T cell response to vaccination in identical twins was reported by the authors to appear partly convergent and partly personalized. Focusing on identical twins, the study followed the T cell clones that responded to the vaccine, and did so with precision.

Recombination connected TRBV3-1 to TRBJ2-1; TRBD2 lines up with 12 middle nucleotides. The receptor was isolated from a woman aged 18-30 years in good health. Sequenced: PBMCs. The base sequence is TGTGCCAGCAGCCAAGATCGCCTAGCGGGGGGGCTTTTCGCTGAGCAGTTCTTC. Its translation reads: CASSQDRLAGGLFAEQFF.